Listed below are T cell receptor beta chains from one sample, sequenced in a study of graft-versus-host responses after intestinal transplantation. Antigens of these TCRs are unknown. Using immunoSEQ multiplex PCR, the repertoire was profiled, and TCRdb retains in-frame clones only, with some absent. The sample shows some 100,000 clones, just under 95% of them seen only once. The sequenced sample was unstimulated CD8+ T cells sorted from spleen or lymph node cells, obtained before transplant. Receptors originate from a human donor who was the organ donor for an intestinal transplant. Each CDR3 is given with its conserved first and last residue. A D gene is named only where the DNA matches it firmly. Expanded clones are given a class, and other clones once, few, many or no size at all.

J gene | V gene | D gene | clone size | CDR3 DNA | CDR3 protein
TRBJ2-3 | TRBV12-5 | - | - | TGTGCTAGTGGTTTGGGGGGGCCTAGTTTGAACACAGATACGCAGTATTTT | CASGLGGPSLNTDTQYF
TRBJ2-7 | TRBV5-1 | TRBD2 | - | TGCGCCAGCAGCTGGCTGACTAGCGGGAGTGGGCTGATTTACGAGCAGTACTTC | CASSWLTSGSGLIYEQYF
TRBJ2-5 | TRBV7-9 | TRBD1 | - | TGTGCCAGCAGCTTACAGGGGGCTGGTGAGACCCAGTACTTC | CASSLQGAGETQYF
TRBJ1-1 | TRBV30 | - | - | TGTGCCTGGAGTGTGAGCGGGGGAGTAACTGAAGCTTTCTTT | CAWSVSGGVTEAFF
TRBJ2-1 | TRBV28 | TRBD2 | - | TGTGCCAGCAGTTTGTGTACTAGCGGGAGCTGCGAGCAGTTCTTC | CASSLCTSGSCEQFF
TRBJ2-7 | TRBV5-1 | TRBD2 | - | TGCGCCAGCAGCATGACTAGCAGGGCCTACGAGCAGTACTTC | CASSMTSRAYEQYF
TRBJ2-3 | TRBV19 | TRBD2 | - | TGTGCCAGTAGTATCGGGGGGGGTGGCACAGATACGCAGTATTTT | CASSIGGGGTDTQYF
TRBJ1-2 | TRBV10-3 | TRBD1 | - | TGTGCCATCACCCGGGACAGGGCGGGCTATGGCTACACCTTC | CAITRDRAGYGYTF
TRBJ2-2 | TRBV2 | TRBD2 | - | TGTGCCAGCAGTCCTCTAGCGGGGGGGGGCACCGGGGAGCTGTTTTTT | CASSPLAGGGTGELFF
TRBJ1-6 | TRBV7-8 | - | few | TGTGCCAGCAGCCAGGGATCACCCCTCCACTTT | CASSQGSPLHF
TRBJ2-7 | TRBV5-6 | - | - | TGTGCCAGCAGCTTCGTTGGCGGGGTCTACGAGCAGTACTTC | CASSFVGGVYEQYF
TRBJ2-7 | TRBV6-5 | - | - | TGTGCCAGCAGCGTTACTAGTTCGCCTTTCCGCGAGCAGTACTTC | CASSVTSSPFREQYF
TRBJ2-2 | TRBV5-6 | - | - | TGTGCCAGCGATCGCGGGACGGCGAACACCGGGGAGCTGTTTTTT | CASDRGTANTGELFF
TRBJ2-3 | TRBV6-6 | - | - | TGTGCCAGCAGCTACGGGAGTAGCGGAGCAGATACGCAGTATTTT | CASSYGSSGADTQYF
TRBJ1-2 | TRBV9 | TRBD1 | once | TGTGCCAGCAGCCTAATCGGGACAGGAGACCCGCCGTATGGCTACACCTTC | CASSLIGTGDPPYGYTF
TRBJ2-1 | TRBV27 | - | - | TGTGCCAGCAGTCCTGTGCAGGGTGGGGAGCAGTTCTTC | CASSPVQGGEQFF
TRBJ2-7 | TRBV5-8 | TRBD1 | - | TGTGCCAGCAGCTTGGGACAGGGTAGCATCTACGAGCAGTACTTC | CASSLGQGSIYEQYF
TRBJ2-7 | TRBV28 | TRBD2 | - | TGTGCCAGCAGCCGACCTAGCGGGAGTTCCTACGAGCAGTACTTC | CASSRPSGSSYEQYF
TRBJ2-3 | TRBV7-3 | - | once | TGTGCCAGCAGCTTACTGGGCGGCGGGTCAGATACGCAGTATTTT | CASSLLGGGSDTQYF
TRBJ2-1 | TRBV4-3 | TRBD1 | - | TGCGCCAGCAGCCGCAGGGGGCGTTTTAGTTTCAATGAGCAGTTCTTC | CASSRRGRFSFNEQFF
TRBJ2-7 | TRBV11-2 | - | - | TGTGCCAGCAGCCTTGCGAGTTTCCCCTACGAGCAGTACTTC | CASSLASFPYEQYF
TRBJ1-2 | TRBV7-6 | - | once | TGTGCCAGCAGCTTAGCCCCACAGCACTATGGCTACACCTTC | CASSLAPQHYGYTF
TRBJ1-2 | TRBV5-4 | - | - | TGTGCCAGCAGGGATGGCAGGGGCCTTAACTATGGCTACACCTTC | CASRDGRGLNYGYTF
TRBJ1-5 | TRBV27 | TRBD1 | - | TGTGCCAGCAGTTCAGGACAGGGCAATCAGCCCCAGCATTTT | CASSSGQGNQPQHF
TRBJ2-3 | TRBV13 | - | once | TGTGCCAGCAGCTCCCAACTGGATCCTCCGGGGGATACGCAGTATTTT | CASSSQLDPPGDTQYF
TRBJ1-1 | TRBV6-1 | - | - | TGTGCCAGCAGTGAAGCTGCGGGAGTGAACACTGAAGCTTTCTTT | CASSEAAGVNTEAFF
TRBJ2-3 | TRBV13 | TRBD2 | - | TGTGCCAGCAGCTCCCGACTAGCGGGAGGGCCTGCAGATACGCAGTATTTT | CASSSRLAGGPADTQYF
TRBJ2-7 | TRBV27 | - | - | TGTGCCAGCAGTTTAATAGGACAATCCTACGAGCAGTACTTC | CASSLIGQSYEQYF
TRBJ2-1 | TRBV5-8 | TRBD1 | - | TGTGCCAGCAGCGGAGGGACAGGGGGTATCGATGAGCAGTTCTTC | CASSGGTGGIDEQFF
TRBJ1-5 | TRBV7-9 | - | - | TGTGCCAGCACTTTGGCTGTCGGGAATCAGCCCCAGCATTTT | CASTLAVGNQPQHF
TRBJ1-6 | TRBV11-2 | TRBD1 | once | TGTGCCAGCAGCCCGGGACAGTTAAGGAATTCACCCCTCCACTTT | CASSPGQLRNSPLHF
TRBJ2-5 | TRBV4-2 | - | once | TGTGCCAGCAGCCAAGATGGAATAGCCTCGGAGACCCAGTACTTC | CASSQDGIASETQYF
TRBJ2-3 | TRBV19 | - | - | TGTGCCAGTAGTTTCCAGCAGGTTCCTAAGGCAGATACGCAGTATTTT | CASSFQQVPKADTQYF
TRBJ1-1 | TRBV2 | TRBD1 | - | TGTGCCAGCGAAGACAGGGGACGTCCAGCTTTCTTT | CASEDRGRPAFF
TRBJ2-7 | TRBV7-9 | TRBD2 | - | TGTGCCAGCAGCCCCCGGGGGGACTACGAGCAGTACTTC | CASSPRGDYEQYF
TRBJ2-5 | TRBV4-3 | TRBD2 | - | TGCGCCAGCAGCCAAGATCAAGAGGGAGCGGGAGGGCCAGAGACCCAGTACTTC | CASSQDQEGAGGPETQYF
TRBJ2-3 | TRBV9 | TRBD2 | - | TGTGCCAGCACCTCTAGTCCTAGCGGACGCACAGATACGCAGTATTTT | CASTSSPSGRTDTQYF
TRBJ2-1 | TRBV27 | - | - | TGTGCCAGCAGTTTACCCTCGGGTGGAGCGGGTAACGAGCAGTTCTTC | CASSLPSGGAGNEQFF
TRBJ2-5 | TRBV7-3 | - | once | TGTGCCAGCAGCTTAGGTAGTGGCCAAGAGACCCAGTACTTC | CASSLGSGQETQYF
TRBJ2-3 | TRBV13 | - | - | TGTGCCAGCAGCTTAGGGGGCCTCGCCGATACGCAGTATTTT | CASSLGGLADTQYF
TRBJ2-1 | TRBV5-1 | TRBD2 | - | TGCGCCAGCAGCTTGGAGACTAGCGCCCTCGGTCAGTTCTTC | CASSLETSALGQFF
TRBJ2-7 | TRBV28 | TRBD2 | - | TGTGCCAGCAGTGCACGACTAGCGGGAGGGGTGGCCTACGAGCAGTACTTC | CASSARLAGGVAYEQYF
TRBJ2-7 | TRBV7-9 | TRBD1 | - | TGTGCCAGCAGCCCACCGACAGGGACCGAGCAGTACTTC | CASSPPTGTEQYF
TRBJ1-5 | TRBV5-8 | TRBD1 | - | TGTGCCAGCAGCTTGGACAGGGGTCAGCCCCAGCATTTT | CASSLDRGQPQHF
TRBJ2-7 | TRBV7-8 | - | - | TGTGCCAGCAGCCTAAGTCGTCCCGAGGACGAGCAGTACTTC | CASSLSRPEDEQYF
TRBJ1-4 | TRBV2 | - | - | TGTGCCAGCAGTGTACGACAGTTCAATGAAAAACTGTTTTTT | CASSVRQFNEKLFF
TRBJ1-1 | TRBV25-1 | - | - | TGTGCCAGCAGTTTTCCTAGCGGGGGGAGGACTGAAGCTTTCTTT | CASSFPSGGRTEAFF
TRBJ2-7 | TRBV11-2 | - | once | TGTGCCAGCATCGGAGGGGGCCTACCCTCCTACGAGCAGTACTTC | CASIGGGLPSYEQYF
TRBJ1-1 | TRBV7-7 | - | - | TGTGCTAGCAGCTCCCGGGTGGGGGGTGCCGCAGCCCCAATGAACACTGAAGCTTTCTTT | CASSSRVGGAAAPMNTEAFF
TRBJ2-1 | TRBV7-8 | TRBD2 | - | TGTGCCAGCAGCTTAGGGGTAGCGGGGGGGCTTGTAGATGAGCAGTTCTTC | CASSLGVAGGLVDEQFF
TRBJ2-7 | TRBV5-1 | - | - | TGCGCCAGTAGGCGGGGACGGCTCTCCTACGAGCAGTACTTC | CASRRGRLSYEQYF
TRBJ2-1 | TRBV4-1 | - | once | TGCGCCAGCAGCCAAGAATTCCTCCGACAGAAGGCTCATGGCTCCTACAATGAGCAGTTCTTC | CASSQEFLRQKAHGSYNEQFF
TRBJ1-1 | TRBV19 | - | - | TGTGCCAGTAGTGCGATTACCTCTGACGGGGGGGCTTTCTTT | CASSAITSDGGAFF
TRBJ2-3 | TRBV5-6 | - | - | TGTGCCAGCAGAACCAGGGCGGCAGATACGCAGTATTTT | CASRTRAADTQYF
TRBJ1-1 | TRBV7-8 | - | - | TGTGCCAGCAGCTTGGTAGAGCAAGACCGTTCCGGGGAAGCTTTCTTT | CASSLVEQDRSGEAFF
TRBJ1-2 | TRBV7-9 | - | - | TGTGCCAGCCTAGGCCCATCCGGAGATGGCTACACCTTC | CASLGPSGDGYTF
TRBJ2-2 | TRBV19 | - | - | TGTGCCAGTAGGAGACAGAACACCGGGGAGCTGTTTTTT | CASRRQNTGELFF
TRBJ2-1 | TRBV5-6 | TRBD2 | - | TGTGCCAGCAGCCCCCGACTAGCGGGGGGAACTTCATACAATGAGCAGTTCTTC | CASSPRLAGGTSYNEQFF
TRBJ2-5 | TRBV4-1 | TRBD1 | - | TGCGCCAGCAGCGAAGCCCAGGGGGCAGGTTCCAAAGAGCAGTACTTC | CASSEAQGAGSKEQYF